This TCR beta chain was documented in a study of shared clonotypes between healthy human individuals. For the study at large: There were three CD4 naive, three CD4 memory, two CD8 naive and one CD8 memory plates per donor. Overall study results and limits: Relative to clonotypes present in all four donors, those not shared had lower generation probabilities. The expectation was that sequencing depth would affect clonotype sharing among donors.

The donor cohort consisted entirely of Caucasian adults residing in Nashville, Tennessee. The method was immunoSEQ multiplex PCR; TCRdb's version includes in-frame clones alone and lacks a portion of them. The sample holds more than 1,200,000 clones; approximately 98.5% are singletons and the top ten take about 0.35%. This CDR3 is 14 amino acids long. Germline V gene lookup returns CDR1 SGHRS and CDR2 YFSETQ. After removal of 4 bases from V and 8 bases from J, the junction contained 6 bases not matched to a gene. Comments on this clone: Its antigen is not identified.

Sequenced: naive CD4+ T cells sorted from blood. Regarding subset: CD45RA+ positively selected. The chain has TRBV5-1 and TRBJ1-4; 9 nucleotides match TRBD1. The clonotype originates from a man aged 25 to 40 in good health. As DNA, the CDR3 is TGCGCCAGCAGCCACAGGGGGCTGGGAGAAAAACTGTTTTTT. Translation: CASSHRGLGEKLFF.